This passage covers 24 T cell receptor beta chains from one sample sequenced in a study of CD8+ T cells in alopecia areata. Following RNA extraction, reverse transcription yielded cDNA that acted as the sequencing template. Using immunoSEQ multiplex PCR, the repertoire was profiled, and TCRdb retains in-frame clones only, with some absent. Among more than 150,000 clones listed, about 60% were seen once. Described treatment: oral pan-JAK inhibitor, 5-10 mg twice daily. The sample in question was CD8+ T cells sorted from blood, obtained at week 24, from a patient treated with tofacitinib. These receptors were obtained from a human donor with alopecia areata.

This clone has only a few counts. This chain uses TRBV23-1 with TRBJ2-3; D tentatively fits TRBD1 or TRBD2 (6 bases each). TRBV23-1 belongs to the ORF category, with a function that is uncertain. The CDR3 runs to 17 residues. The V end was cut by 6 bases, the J end by 1 base, with 20 bases between. This CDR3 is CASRTNETGTRTDTQYF. The CDR3 region has the DNA TGCGCCAGCAGGACAAATGAAACAGGGACTCGCACAGATACGCAGTATTTT.

The chain couples TRBV27 to TRBJ1-6; a possible D gene is TRBD1 (5 bases). Germline-derived CDR1 and CDR2 are MNHEY and SMNVEV (reference sequence). This CDR3 spans 15 amino acids. V was clipped by 2 bases and J by 9 bases, with 14 bases between them. The CDR3 region has the DNA TGTGCCAGCAGTTTAGGTATCCAGGGAGTTTCACCCCTCCACTTT. This sequence encodes CASSLGIQGVSPLHF.

A few counts support this clone. V is TRBV6-5 and J is TRBJ2-2, with unresolved D. The CDR3 is made up of 13 amino acids. CDR1 is MNHEY and CDR2 is SVGAGI in the germline V gene. The V and J ends lost 0 bases and 8 bases respectively, with 7 bases between them. The CDR3 DNA reads TGTGCCAGCAGTTACTCGAAAGGGGGGGAGCTGTTTTTT. This encodes CASSYSKGGELFF.

The rearrangement joins TRBV19 to TRBJ1-1; D is unresolved. With 5 bases removed from V and 0 bases from J, the gap between germline ends came to 4 bases. Germline CDR1 LNHDA, CDR2 SQIVND (reference sequence). This CDR3 spans 12 amino acids. CDR3 coding DNA: TGTGCCAGTAGTTTAGTGAACACTGAAGCTTTCTTT. It yields the protein CASSLVNTEAFF.

As regards this clone: Other DNA sequences of this sample code for an identical CDR3. This rearrangement joins TRBV7-9 to TRBJ2-7; D is unresolved. V was clipped by 3 bases and J by 2 bases, with 8 bases between them. CDR1 and CDR2 from the germline V gene are SEHNR and FQNEAQ (reference sequence). The CDR3 is 13 residues long. The CDR3 coding sequence is TGTGCCAGCAGCTTCGGTGGGACCTACGAGCAGTACTTC. Protein: CASSFGGTYEQYF.

This chain joins TRBV27 and TRBJ2-5; possible D gene TRBD2, 6 bases. Trimming pared 8 bases from V and 2 bases from J, leaving 9 bases between. The V gene's germline CDR1 is MNHEY and CDR2 SMNVEV (reference sequence). The CDR3 length is 12 residues. The CDR3 loop reads CASGEEQETQYF. CDR3 DNA sequence: TGTGCCAGCGGGGAGGAACAAGAGACCCAGTACTTC.

This chain joins TRBV13 and TRBJ1-5; D may be TRBD1 (6 bases). Looked up from germline, CDR1 is PRHDT and CDR2 is FYEKMQ (reference sequence). Trimming took off 5 bases at V and 0 bases at J, with 11 bases between the two ends. This CDR3 spans 15 amino acids. The CDR3 spells CASSLRTASNQPQHF. The CDR3 DNA follows: TGTGCCAGCAGCCTTAGGACAGCTAGCAATCAGCCCCAGCATTTT. Combining the CDR3 with reference TRBV13 and TRBJ1-5 gives the whole variable domain AAGVIQSPRHLIKEKRETATLKCYPIPRHDTVYWYQQGPGQDPQFLISFYEKMQSDKGSIPDRFSAQQFSDYHSELNMSSLELGDSALYFCASSLRTASNQPQHFGDGTRLSIL.

The CDR3 protein is CSPRDSSSYEQYF. The CDR3 DNA sequence: TGCAGCCCTAGGGACAGCAGCTCCTACGAGCAGTACTTC. The J gene is TRBJ2-5, the V gene TRBV29-1, with TRBD1 matching over 7 bases. The DNA end lines up better with TRBJ2-7; the J call may be wrong. The CDR3 loop spans 13 amino acids. The V gene's germline CDR1 is SQVTM and CDR2 ANQGSEA.

The V call is TRBV5-1, the J call TRBJ2-1; D could derive from TRBD1 or TRBD2 (5 bases each). From germline, CDR1 is SGHRS and CDR2 YFSETQ. The CDR3 is made up of 13 amino acids. The V and J ends lost 4 bases and 4 bases respectively, with 9 bases between them. CDR3 in amino acids: CASSGDLYNEQFF. Here the CDR3 DNA reads TGCGCCAGCAGCGGGGACCTATACAATGAGCAGTTCTTC.

The rearrangement links TRBV6-5 to TRBJ2-7; D not resolved. Germline V gene lookup returns CDR1 MNHEY and CDR2 SVGAGI. The CDR3 runs to 14 residues. Trimming took off 2 bases at V and 6 bases at J, with 14 bases between the two ends. CDR3 protein: CASSYTLTSSEQYF. The CDR3 nucleotides are TGTGCCAGCAGTTACACCCTTACGTCCAGCGAGCAGTACTTC.

The chain uses TRBV27 and TRBJ1-6; D gene uncertain. The CDR3 totals 14 residues. Trimming cost V 6 bases and J 7 bases, with 13 bases left between them. Germline V gives CDR1 MNHEY, CDR2 SMNVEV (reference sequence). The CDR3, as DNA: TGTGCCAGCAGAATCCCGCTAGAGAATTCACCCCTCCACTTT. Translating it yields CASRIPLENSPLHF.

The V gene is TRBV13, the J gene TRBJ1-1; the D gene is possibly TRBD1 (6 bases). CDR3 length equals 13 residues. V dropped 6 bases and J dropped 2 bases, with 10 bases sitting between them. Per germline, CDR1 PRHDT and CDR2 FYEKMQ (reference sequence). The CDR3 region has the DNA TGTGCCAGCAGAAGGACAGAAAACACTGAAGCTTTCTTT. This codes for CASRRTENTEAFF.

This chain connects TRBV4-1 to TRBJ2-3, with a tentative D call TRBD1 (6 bases). Germline loops: CDR1 MGHRA, CDR2 YSYEKL. The length of the CDR3 is 15 residues. With 2 bases removed from V and 6 bases from J, the gap between germline ends came to 15 bases. The CDR3 spells CASSQITGYGDTQYF. The CDR3 bases are TGCGCCAGCAGCCAAATTACAGGGTACGGGGATACGCAGTATTTT.

Only a few counts were recorded for this clone. The CDR3 loop is CSFGQGSQPQHF. DNA for the CDR3: TGCAGCTTCGGGCAGGGGAGTCAGCCCCAGCATTTT. The rearrangement joins TRBV29-1 to TRBJ1-5; possible D gene TRBD1, 6 bases. Between the trimmed V and J ends, which lost 8 bases and 6 bases, there was a span of 14 bases. CDR3 size: 12 residues. Per germline, CDR1 SQVTM and CDR2 ANQGSEA.

The V gene is TRBV27, the J gene TRBJ1-5, with D tentatively TRBD1 (5 bases). Per germline, CDR1 MNHEY and CDR2 SMNVEV (reference sequence). Trimming pared 1 base from V and 5 bases from J, leaving 12 bases between. The CDR3 is 15 residues long. The CDR3 reads CASSLWARGDQPQHF. CDR3 in DNA: TGTGCCAGCAGTTTATGGGCTCGGGGGGATCAGCCCCAGCATTTT.

In its sample, this clone was seen once. In DNA, the CDR3 is TGTGCCATCTATCAGGGGGGGCCGGGCGAGCAGTACTTC. Its translation: CAIYQGGPGEQYF. The chain joins TRBV10-3 to TRBJ2-7; either TRBD1 or TRBD2 may supply D (7 bases each). The CDR3 loop spans 13 amino acids. Germline-derived CDR1 and CDR2 are ENHRY and SYGVKD. Trimming took off 8 bases at V and 6 bases at J, with 17 bases between the two ends.

V and J are TRBV5-6 and TRBJ2-7, with D possibly TRBD2 on 5 matching bases. The CDR3 loop spans 13 amino acids. CDR1 is SGHDT, CDR2 YYEEEE, per germline. Between the trimmed V and J ends, which lost 3 bases and 7 bases, there was a span of 14 bases. CDR3 loop: CASSYSLPGEQYF. As DNA, the CDR3 is TGTGCCAGCAGCTACAGTCTACCGGGGGAGCAGTACTTC.

This chain connects TRBV5-1 to TRBJ1-5; D may be TRBD1 (6 bases). V lost 0 bases to trimming and J lost 15 bases, with 25 bases between them. The CDR3 covers 16 residues. The germline CDR1 and CDR2 sequences are SGHRS and YFSETQ. Written as DNA, the CDR3 is TGCGCCAGCAGCTTGGTCGCCGGGACAAGTCTCAGCAAGAGGCATTTT. It yields the protein CASSLVAGTSLSKRHF. Supplemented by reference TRBV5-1 and TRBJ1-5, the full variable domain reads KAGVTQTPRYLIKTRGQQVTLSCSPISGHRSVSWYQQTPGQGLQFLFEYFSETQRNKGNFPGRFSGRQFSNSRSEMNVSTLELGDSALYLCASSLVAGTSLSKRHFGDGTRLSIL.

The rearrangement uses TRBV6-5 and TRBJ2-5; weak D call: TRBD1 (6 bases). The CDR3 runs 13 residues. The germline gives CDR1 MNHEY, CDR2 SVGAGI. Deletions cut 0 bases from V and 5 bases from J, with 7 bases between. Here the CDR3 reads CASSYSQGETQYF. The DNA of the CDR3 is TGTGCCAGCAGTTACTCGCAGGGGGAGACCCAGTACTTC.

The chain employs TRBV5-1 and TRBJ2-1; no clear D. Between the trimmed V and J ends, which lost 0 bases and 4 bases, there was a span of 11 bases. The CDR3 spans 15 residues. Per the germline V gene, CDR1 is SGHRS and CDR2 is YFSETQ. CDR3 sequence: CASSLDLRLYNEQFF. The CDR3 coding sequence is TGCGCCAGCAGCTTGGATCTACGCCTATACAATGAGCAGTTCTTC.

The chain recombines TRBV29-1 with TRBJ1-3; D call uncertain. CDR1 is SQVTM, CDR2 ANQGSEA, per germline. The CDR3 totals 16 residues. The V end was cut by 0 bases, the J end by 0 bases, with 12 bases between. CDR3 DNA: TGCAGCGTTGAAGAGGCGGTGCGAGACTCTGGAAACACCATATATTTT. Translating gives CSVEEAVRDSGNTIYF.

This clone turned up a few times. V is TRBV2 and J is TRBJ2-3; D gene uncertain. The CDR3 spans 14 residues. From germline, CDR1 is SNHLY and CDR2 FYNNEI. V lost 6 bases and J 2 bases, leaving 12 bases between the germline ends. CDR3 loop: CASSEDGPTDTQYF. DNA for the CDR3: TGTGCCAGCAGCGAGGACGGACCCACAGATACGCAGTATTTT.

The CDR3 region is CASSLGPGLMNTEAFF. The CDR3 DNA reads TGTGCCAGCAGCTTAGGTCCGGGGCTCATGAACACTGAAGCTTTCTTT. The chain recombines TRBV7-9 with TRBJ1-1; weak D call: TRBD1 (5 bases). The germline V gene encodes CDR1 SEHNR and CDR2 FQNEAQ (reference sequence). The V end was cut by 1 base, the J end by 0 bases, with 12 bases between. CDR3 length: 16 residues. The whole variable domain, remainder taken from reference TRBV7-9 and TRBJ1-1, is DTGVSQNPRHKITKRGQNVTFRCDPISEHNRLYWYRQTLGQGPEFLTYFQNEAQLEKSRLLSDRFSAERPKGSFSTLEIQRTEQGDSAMYLCASSLGPGLMNTEAFFGQGTRLTVV.

V gene TRBV2 combines with J gene TRBJ1-6, with unresolved D. CDR1 and CDR2 from the germline V gene are SNHLY and FYNNEI. The CDR3 length is 14 residues. V dropped 0 bases and J dropped 9 bases, with 9 bases sitting between them. For the CDR3, the DNA is TGTGCCAGCAGTGAAGCCACTTGGGGTTCACCCCTCCACTTT. It codes for CASSEATWGSPLHF.